The clone carrying this T cell receptor beta chain was picked up one time. Antigen specificity is unknown. 5'RACE, which relied on constant-segment primers, yielded TCR alpha and TCR beta cDNA libraries carrying sample barcodes and UMIs. TCRdb independently ran MiXCR on the 5' RACE reads; one entry per CDR3 protein. This table holds 250,000 to 350,000 distinct CDR3 sequences, roughly a fifth found once. This sample was taken from a study of T-cell memory formation after mild COVID-19. Study-wide findings and caveats: Clones that shrank (day 15 to 85) were balanced CD4/CD8, whereas later expanders leaned CD4+. A second wave of clones peaked on day 37, and their SARS-CoV-2 specificity went unconfirmed.

The material sequenced was PBMCs or a T cell subset sorted from them (not recorded which). This receptor was obtained from a man between 18 and 29 years old who had mild COVID-19 (a few samples of this study predate the infection). Cell type and time point are not known.

DNA for the CDR3: TGTGCCAGCAGCCCCTCGGGGGGCGCGGGTCAGCCCCAGCATTTT. Protein product: CASSPSGGAGQPQHF. The genes are TRBV7-9 and TRBJ1-5, with D possibly TRBD1 on 6 matching bases. The ends were cut back, 5 bases at V and 6 bases at J, with 17 bases in the middle. CDR1 is SEHNR and CDR2 is FQNEAQ in the germline V gene (reference sequence). This CDR3 has 15 amino acids.